This T cell receptor (beta chain) was documented in a study of cytomegalovirus exposure and HLA in healthy donors. 60 Vbeta and 13 Jbeta primers were used in PCR. Sequencing was performed with immunoSEQ multiplex PCR; in TCRdb, only in-frame clones are kept and a portion is missing. The sample has about 84,000 clones, more than 50% seen once. This clone came up a few times. V was trimmed by 4 bases and J by 0 bases, leaving 10 bases between them. The CDR3 has 14 amino acids. The germline V gene has CDR1 SGDLS and CDR2 YYNGEE. This sequence originates from a woman in her thirties or forties in good health and CMV-seropositive. The sequencing input was PBMCs. This chain connects TRBV9 to TRBJ2-5, with D hard to call. The CDR3 is CASSRLFDQETQYF. CDR3 DNA sequence: TGTGCCAGCAGCCGACTCTTCGACCAAGAGACCCAGTACTTC.